Listed here are 20 T cell receptor beta chains from one sample, sequenced in a study of pediatric ulcerative colitis. One to two pinch biopsies were taken from the rectum during colonoscopy. TCRdb's copy holds only in-frame clones and misses some; the assay was immunoSEQ multiplex PCR. The sample has 30,000 to 40,000 clones, about 81% seen once. The sample comprised gut tissue. All receptors derive from a boy aged 10-17 years with mild ulcerative colitis.

The J gene is TRBJ2-7, the V gene TRBV6-5; D possibly corresponds to TRBD1 (5 bases). Trimming pared 2 bases from V and 3 bases from J, leaving 11 bases between. The CDR3 length is 14 residues. CDR1 and CDR2 from the germline V gene are MNHEY and SVGAGI. This CDR3 reads CASSYQGRSYEQYF. CDR3 nucleotide sequence: TGTGCCAGCAGTTACCAGGGTAGAAGCTACGAGCAGTACTTC.

The rearrangement uses TRBV27 and TRBJ1-6; a possible D gene is TRBD1 (5 bases). The CDR3 runs 14 residues. The V gene lost 6 bases and the J gene lost 3 bases, with 9 bases spanning the gap. Germline assignment: CDR1 MNHEY and CDR2 SMNVEV (reference sequence). The CDR3 nucleotides read TGTGCCAGCAGGGGGGTTTTCTATAATTCACCCCTCCACTTT. It codes for CASRGVFYNSPLHF.

This chain connects TRBV19 to TRBJ1-1; D not certain. This CDR3 is built from 14 residues. Trimming stripped 7 bases from V and 1 base from J, with 13 bases between. CDR1 is LNHDA, CDR2 SQIVND, per germline (reference sequence). The CDR3 DNA reads TGTGCCAGTAAACTACCAGGCGAGAACACTGAAGCTTTCTTT. Translated: CASKLPGENTEAFF.

The J gene is TRBJ2-5, the V gene TRBV10-3, with D possibly called TRBD1 or TRBD2 (5 bases each). V lost 8 bases and J 1 base, leaving 11 bases between the germline ends. This CDR3 spans 13 amino acids. CDR1 is ENHRY and CDR2 is SYGVKD in the germline V gene. This chain's CDR3 is CAIARGVQETQYF. The CDR3 bases are TGTGCCATCGCGAGAGGGGTCCAAGAGACCCAGTACTTC.

The J gene is TRBJ1-5, the V gene TRBV5-6; D is perhaps TRBD1 (6 bases). The CDR3 totals 17 residues. With 0 bases removed from V and 6 bases from J, the gap between germline ends came to 19 bases. From germline, CDR1 is SGHDT and CDR2 YYEEEE. CDR3 in DNA: TGTGCCAGCAGCTTGGGGGCCAGGGGAGTAGGCAGTCAGCCCCAGCATTTT. Translation gives CASSLGARGVGSQPQHF.

This chain joins TRBV5-1 and TRBJ1-1, with D maybe TRBD1 (6 bases). This CDR3 has 13 amino acids. CDR1 is SGHRS, CDR2 YFSETQ, per germline. Trimming left V 4 bases short and J 5 bases short, with 12 bases between. As DNA, the CDR3 is TGCGCCAGCAGCGGACGAGGGGGGACTGAAGCTTTCTTT. It translates to CASSGRGGTEAFF.

The V and J genes are TRBV6-5 and TRBJ2-3; D perhaps matches TRBD2 (6 bases). Germline loops: CDR1 MNHEY, CDR2 SVGAGI. This CDR3 has 15 residues. Trimming removed 2 bases at V and 6 bases at J, with 15 bases between. The CDR3 nucleotides are TGTGCCAGCAGTTACGGGGCGGGGCCCAGGGATACGCAGTATTTT. This encodes CASSYGAGPRDTQYF.

For the CDR3, the DNA is TGTGCCAGCAGTGGCCAATATTCCTACGAGCAGTACTTC. Translating gives CASSGQYSYEQYF. This rearrangement joins TRBV9 to TRBJ2-7; D gene ambiguous. The germline CDR1 and CDR2 sequences are SGDLS and YYNGEE. The CDR3 is 13 residues long. V was shortened by 5 bases and J by 1 base, with 10 bases between the two germline ends.

The rearrangement joins TRBV6-5 to TRBJ2-7; no clear D. CDR3 length: 12 amino acids. The V gene's germline CDR1 is MNHEY and CDR2 SVGAGI. Trimming removed 2 bases from V and 6 bases from J, with 8 bases in between. The CDR3 reads CASSYRLTEQYF. DNA for the CDR3: TGTGCCAGCAGTTACAGACTGACCGAGCAGTACTTC.

V is TRBV30 and J is TRBJ1-1, with 7 bases that match TRBD1. Germline V CDR1 and CDR2: GTSNPN, SVGIG (reference sequence). The V segment lost 5 bases and the J segment 7 bases; nucleotides outside the gene matches: 7. The length of the CDR3 is 12 residues. The CDR3 spells CAWGRQGNEAFF. The CDR3, as DNA: TGTGCCTGGGGGAGACAGGGCAATGAAGCTTTCTTT.

The CDR3 coding sequence is TGTGCCAGCAGCCAAGAGGAAAGACGGATCACAGATACGCAGTATTTT. Protein product: CASSQEERRITDTQYF. The chain combines TRBV4-2 with TRBJ2-3; D ambiguous. Per the germline V gene, CDR1 is LGHNA and CDR2 is YNFKEQ. The V gene lost 0 bases and the J gene lost 2 bases, with 12 bases spanning the gap. The CDR3 extends over 16 amino acids.

The rearrangement links TRBV30 to TRBJ1-4, with TRBD1 identical over 8 bases. The V gene's germline CDR1 is GTSNPN and CDR2 SVGIG (reference sequence). J gave up 4 bases and V 4 bases, and 2 bases lay outside the gene matches. The CDR3 is 13 amino acids. The CDR3 region has the DNA TGTGCCTGGACGGGACAGGATAATGAAAAACTGTTTTTT. Translating it yields CAWTGQDNEKLFF.

The chain uses TRBV6-6 and TRBJ1-3; D might be TRBD1 (6 bases). V lost 8 bases, J lost 2 bases, and 19 bases lay in between. The CDR3 contains 16 residues. Germline-derived CDR1 and CDR2 are MNHNY and SVGAGI (reference sequence). CDR3 nucleotide sequence: TGTGCCAGCTTCGGACCAGGGGTCTCGGCTGGAAACACCATATATTTT. Protein: CASFGPGVSAGNTIYF.

In its sample, this clone was seen a few times. The chain links TRBV5-8 to TRBJ1-2; D is perhaps TRBD1 (5 bases). V was shortened by 1 base and J by 8 bases, with 12 bases between the two germline ends. Germline lookup yields CDR1 SGHTS and CDR2 YDEGEE. The CDR3 totals 13 residues. In DNA, the CDR3 is TGTGCCAGCAGCTTGCCCCAGGGCGAAGGCTACACCTTC. As protein: CASSLPQGEGYTF.

The V and J genes are TRBV19 and TRBJ2-3; TRBD1 matches 8 bases. Trimming cost V 5 bases and J 4 bases; bases outside gene matches: 8. Germline loops: CDR1 LNHDA, CDR2 SQIVND (reference sequence). This CDR3 has 15 amino acids. The DNA of the CDR3 is TGTGCCAGTAGTTATTCGGGACAGGTCCCAGATACGCAGTATTTT. This gives the protein CASSYSGQVPDTQYF.

The gene calls are TRBV4-2 and TRBJ2-4; 7 bases agree with TRBD2. V lost 3 bases to trimming and J lost 1 base; unmatched junction nucleotides: 6. CDR3 size: 16 residues. Germline lookup yields CDR1 LGHNA and CDR2 YNFKEQ. The CDR3 spells CASSQARGEAKNIQYF. CDR3 coding DNA: TGTGCCAGCAGCCAGGCCCGGGGGGAGGCCAAAAACATTCAGTACTTC.

This sequence joins TRBV6-6 and TRBJ2-5; the D is unclear. The CDR3 covers 14 residues. The germline gives CDR1 MNHNY, CDR2 SVGAGI (reference sequence). The V and J ends lost 2 bases and 0 bases respectively, with 7 bases between them. The CDR3 is CASSYPDDQETQYF. CDR3 nucleotide sequence: TGTGCCAGCAGTTACCCGGACGACCAAGAGACCCAGTACTTC.

This sequence joins TRBV18 and TRBJ2-1, with D perhaps matching TRBD2 (6 bases). Trimming left V 6 bases short and J 2 bases short, with 14 bases between. This CDR3 contains 15 residues. Germline V CDR1 and CDR2: KGHSH, LQKENI. Written as DNA, the CDR3 is TGTGCCAGCTCCTCTCGGGCTAGCGCCTACAATGAGCAGTTCTTC. It encodes CASSSRASAYNEQFF.

V gene TRBV30 combines with J gene TRBJ2-7; maybe TRBD1 (6 bases). The V gene's germline CDR1 is GTSNPN and CDR2 SVGIG (reference sequence). CDR3 size: 15 residues. V gave up 2 bases and J gave up 3 bases, with 17 bases separating them. The CDR3 DNA reads TGTGCCTGGAGTACCCCGACAGGTAGAGACTACGAGCAGTACTTC. Protein product: CAWSTPTGRDYEQYF.

V gene TRBV2 combines with J gene TRBJ2-7; 7 bases are shared with TRBD2. Germline CDR1 SNHLY, CDR2 FYNNEI. V dropped 2 bases and J dropped 5; count of bases not matched to a gene: 9. The CDR3 runs to 15 residues. CDR3 nucleotide sequence: TGTGCCAGCAGTGAAATCTGGACTAGGGAACACGAGCAGTACTTC. It codes for CASSEIWTREHEQYF.